The present T cell receptor (beta chain) was sequenced within a study of T cell responses to AZD1222 COVID-19 vaccine. This table comes from immunoSEQ multiplex PCR, and its TCRdb copy is limited to in-frame clones, with some not included. The sample carries 85,000 to 110,000 clones, around 92% recorded once. Trimming took off 4 bases at V and 7 bases at J, with 17 bases between the two ends. Per germline, CDR1 GTSNPN and CDR2 SVGIG (reference sequence). The CDR3 length is 14 residues. This material consisted of peripheral blood, taken on day 0 of AZD1222 vaccination. The chain carries TRBV30 and TRBJ1-5; weak D call: TRBD1 (6 bases). This sequence originates from an adult in good health. As DNA, the CDR3 is TGTGCCTGGAACATGGACAGCCGGCAGCAGCCCCAGCATTTT. Translating it yields CAWNMDSRQQPQHF.